Detailed here is one T cell receptor (beta chain). The antigen is undetermined. These data originate in a study of OX40 agonist ivuxolimab in advanced cancers. This CDR3 is built from 13 residues. Trimming stripped 5 bases from V and 2 bases from J, with 9 bases between. Per the germline V gene, CDR1 is SGHRS and CDR2 is YFSETQ. Overall study results and limits: CD8+ T cells were the subset that, on average, had more expanded clones than CD4+.

Data came from immunoSEQ multiplex PCR; TCRdb stores just in-frame clones and leaves some out. The sample includes some 100,000 clones, over 75% of them seen just once. The V gene is TRBV5-1, the J gene TRBJ2-3; the D gene could be TRBD1 or TRBD2 (5 bases each). Sequenced here: CD4+ or CD8+ T cells sorted from blood, sampled in a trial of the OX40 agonist ivuxolimab. This sequence was found in an adult with an advanced solid tumor such as melanoma, head and neck, liver or kidney cancer. The chain's CDR3 is CASRRGPTDTQYF. The CDR3 DNA sequence: TGCGCCAGCAGAAGGGGACCCACAGATACGCAGTATTTT.